These 9 T cell receptor beta chains were all obtained from the same sample, sequenced in a study of blood T cell repertoires in COVID-19. Assay: immunoSEQ multiplex PCR; the TCRdb copy retains only in-frame clones and omits some. The sample includes under 200,000 clones, around four fifths of them seen just once. Sequencing used peripheral blood. The receptor set was obtained from a man between 65 and 85 years old with active or convalescent COVID-19.

The J gene is TRBJ2-3, the V gene TRBV5-1; 11 positions agree with TRBD1. Looked up from germline, CDR1 is SGHRS and CDR2 is YFSETQ. This CDR3 is 15 amino acids long. Trimming at V came to 0 bases and at J to 6 bases, leaving 3 bases not matched to a gene. This chain's CDR3 is CASSLGDRGLDTQYF. The CDR3 region has the DNA TGCGCCAGCAGCTTGGGGGACAGGGGGTTGGATACGCAGTATTTT. Looking up the rest from reference TRBV5-1 and TRBJ2-3 gives the full variable domain: KAGVTQTPRYLIKTRGQQVTLSCSPISGHRSVSWYQQTPGQGLQFLFEYFSETQRNKGNFPGRFSGRQFSNSRSEMNVSTLELGDSALYLCASSLGDRGLDTQYFGPGTRLTVL.

The chain joins TRBV6-5 to TRBJ1-1, with D possibly matching TRBD1 (5 bases). Trimming removed 6 bases from V and 2 bases from J, with 13 bases in between. Germline V lookup: CDR1 MNHEY, CDR2 SVGAGI. CDR3 length: 14 residues. In DNA, the CDR3 is TGTGCCAGCAGAACAGGCAACCCTAACACTGAAGCTTTCTTT. It is translated as CASRTGNPNTEAFF.

The chain links TRBV7-8 to TRBJ2-7, with D possibly matching TRBD2 (6 bases). Germline V gene sequence: CDR1 SGHVS, CDR2 FQNEAQ. CDR3 length: 15 residues. V was pared by 2 bases and J by 3 bases, with 14 bases between. The CDR3 bases are TGTGCCAGCAGCTTAAGCGGCGGGGCCGGCTACGAGCAGTACTTC. Translation gives CASSLSGGAGYEQYF.

V is TRBV5-1 and J is TRBJ2-3, with D perhaps TRBD2 (5 bases). This CDR3 region has 14 residues. CDR1 is SGHRS and CDR2 is YFSETQ in the germline V gene. V lost 6 bases to trimming and J lost 2 bases, with 13 bases between them. CDR3 coding DNA: TGCGCCAGCAACCTCGGCGGGCCCACAGATACGCAGTATTTT. Translation gives CASNLGGPTDTQYF. Combining the CDR3 with reference TRBV5-1 and TRBJ2-3 gives the whole variable domain KAGVTQTPRYLIKTRGQQVTLSCSPISGHRSVSWYQQTPGQGLQFLFEYFSETQRNKGNFPGRFSGRQFSNSRSEMNVSTLELGDSALYLCASNLGGPTDTQYFGPGTRLTVL.

This clone was recorded a few times. The genes are TRBV19 and TRBJ1-2, with TRBD1 matching over 9 bases. The CDR3 totals 14 residues. The V gene end was trimmed by 5 bases and the J gene end by 4 bases; junction bases not matched to a gene: 5. Germline-derived CDR1 and CDR2 are LNHDA and SQIVND (reference sequence). The CDR3 DNA reads TGTGCCAGTAGTTCGGACAGGGGATTCTATGGCTACACCTTC. Its protein is CASSSDRGFYGYTF.

The rearrangement joins TRBV14 to TRBJ1-2, with TRBD1 matching over 10 bases. The CDR3 is 16 residues long. Germline trimming cut 1 base from V and 4 bases from J; bases unmatched to any gene: 6. CDR1 and CDR2 (germline): SGHDN, FVKESK. The CDR3 DNA is TGTGCCAGCAGCCAAGGACAGGGGGCTTTTCTCTATGGCTACACCTTC. Translated, it gives CASSQGQGAFLYGYTF.

V is TRBV5-1 and J is TRBJ2-3; D possibly corresponds to TRBD1 (6 bases). The germline V and J ends were trimmed by 4 bases and 0 bases, with 9 bases remaining between them. The CDR3 extends over 14 amino acids. In germline, CDR1 is SGHRS, CDR2 YFSETQ. CDR3 coding DNA: TGCGCCAGCAGCCCAGGGGACAGCACAGATACGCAGTATTTT. This sequence encodes CASSPGDSTDTQYF.

This clone is a singleton in its sample. The chain couples TRBV19 to TRBJ1-5; D is uncertain. CDR3 length equals 13 residues. The germline V gene encodes CDR1 LNHDA and CDR2 SQIVND (reference sequence). Trimming pared 3 bases from V and 4 bases from J, leaving 7 bases between. CDR3 in DNA: TGTGCCAGTAGTATTAGCAGAAATCAGCCCCAGCATTTT. Translation gives CASSISRNQPQHF. Full variable domain (outside the CDR3, taken from reference TRBV19 and TRBJ1-5): DGGITQSPKYLFRKEGQNVTLSCEQNLNHDAMYWYRQDPGQGLRLIYYSQIVNDFQKGDIAEGYSVSREKKESFPLTVTSAQKNPTAFYLCASSISRNQPQHFGDGTRLSIL.

V usage is TRBV4-1 and J usage is TRBJ1-6; the match to TRBD1 covers 7 bases. Looked up from germline, CDR1 is MGHRA and CDR2 is YSYEKL. The CDR3 sequence is 15 residues long. The junction had 6 bases not matched to a gene; V was cut back by 0 bases and J by 10 bases. The CDR3 DNA sequence: TGCGCCAGCAGCCAAGAGCACAGGGACAGCTCACCCCTCCACTTT. Amino acids: CASSQEHRDSSPLHF.